Following are 5 T cell receptor beta chains from one sample sequenced in a study of blood T cells in healthy people across ages. Using a J-beta primer mix together with a sample-barcoded 5' primer, a second PCR was run for about 6 to 11 cycles. Each CDR3 protein gets one entry after TCRdb re-called the 5' RACE reads with MiXCR. Here the sample spans under 1,100,000 distinct CDR3 sequences, 20% to 25% being singletons. This sample also belongs to another study, concerning T cells of mothers and their children.

The material sequenced was blood. These receptors came from a girl aged 2 to 10 in good health.

This clonotype has a handful of counts. The CDR3 coding sequence is TGCAGCGTTAGGCAGATTTTAAGCAAAAACATTCAGTACTTC. Its protein product is CSVRQILSKNIQYF. The rearrangement joins TRBV29-1 to TRBJ2-4; D uncertain. The CDR3 spans 14 residues. Trimming removed 5 bases at V and 3 bases at J, with 14 bases between. Germline CDR1 reads SQVTM; CDR2 reads ANQGSEA.

The gene calls are TRBV6-5 and TRBJ2-7, with 9 nucleotides matching TRBD1. The V segment lost 5 bases and the J segment 4 bases; nucleotides outside the gene matches: 6. CDR3 length: 14 residues. CDR1 and CDR2 (germline): MNHEY, SVGAGI. The CDR3 DNA reads as TGTGCCAGCAGTACCGGGACAGGGAGATACGAGCAGTACTTC. It specifies CASSTGTGRYEQYF.

The J gene is TRBJ2-3, the V gene TRBV7-9; TRBD2 matches at 11 bases. The CDR3 loop spans 16 amino acids. Germline lookup yields CDR1 SEHNR and CDR2 FQNEAQ (reference sequence). The J segment lost 0 bases and the V segment lost 5 bases, leaving 4 bases of the junction unmatched. CDR3 protein: CASSQLAGVSTDTQYF. The CDR3 DNA reads TGTGCCAGCAGCCAACTAGCGGGAGTCAGCACAGATACGCAGTATTTT.

This chain connects TRBV19 to TRBJ2-1; D tentatively fits TRBD1 or TRBD2 (5 bases each). Judging by the DNA end, TRBJ2-7 fits better; the J call may be wrong. Germline V lookup: CDR1 LNHDA, CDR2 SQIVND (reference sequence). The CDR3 extends over 15 amino acids. In DNA form, the CDR3 reads TGTGCCAGTAGTTCGACCGGGACCCCCAGATACGAGCAGTACTTC. This translates into CASSSTGTPRYEQYF.

In the case of this clonotype: The germline gene is not matched at one end of the junction; a read error may be the cause. V is TRBV12-3 or TRBV12-4 and J is TRBJ1-1, with a weak D call TRBD1 (6 bases). The CDR3 sequence is 14 residues long. Here the CDR3 reads CASSLRTVNTEALF. In DNA, the CDR3 is TGTGCCAGCAGTCTCAGGACAGTCAACACTGAAGCTCTCTTT.